These 30 T cell receptor beta chains came from one sample sequenced in a study of blood T cell repertoires in COVID-19. Here immunoSEQ multiplex PCR was the method, and the copy in TCRdb shows in-frame clones only, minus some. This sample has about 200,000 clones, with more than 75% found just once. Sequenced material: PBMCs or T cells enriched from blood (not recorded which). The receptors were gathered from a woman aged 35 to 49 with acute COVID-19.

The chain has TRBV5-4 and TRBJ2-7, with 11 bases lining up with TRBD2. The CDR3 covers 14 residues. Germline loops: CDR1 SGHNT, CDR2 YYREEE (reference sequence). Trimming took 4 bases from V and 3 from J; bases not matched to a gene: 3. The CDR3 protein is CASSPGTSGYEQYF. CDR3 coding DNA: TGTGCCAGCAGCCCCGGGACTAGCGGCTACGAGCAGTACTTC.

The chain recombines TRBV28 with TRBJ2-7, with 10 bases fitting TRBD1. V gave up 6 bases and J gave up 4 bases; unmatched junction bases: 12. CDR1 is MDHEN and CDR2 is SYDVKM in the germline V gene. The CDR3 is made up of 16 amino acids. Here the CDR3 reads CASRPLTRDRGYEQYF. CDR3 nucleotides: TGTGCCAGCAGGCCCCTAACCAGGGACAGGGGATACGAGCAGTACTTC. The whole variable domain, filled in from reference TRBV28 and TRBJ2-7, reads DVKVTQSSRYLVKRTGEKVFLECVQDMDHENMFWYRQDPGLGLRLIYFSYDVKMKEKGDIPEGYSVSREKKERFSLILESASTNQTSMYLCASRPLTRDRGYEQYFGPGTRLTVT.

This rearrangement joins TRBV5-6 to TRBJ2-5; TRBD2 aligns across 13 bases. With 4 bases clipped from V and 2 bases from J, the junction kept 8 bases outside the gene matches. Germline V gives CDR1 SGHDT, CDR2 YYEEEE. CDR3 length: 17 residues. The CDR3 here is CASSPRLAGGRQETQYF. The CDR3 bases are TGTGCCAGCAGCCCCAGACTAGCGGGGGGCCGGCAAGAGACCCAGTACTTC.

The J gene is TRBJ1-5, the V gene TRBV7-8, with D tentatively TRBD1 (6 bases). CDR1 and CDR2 from the germline V gene are SGHVS and FQNEAQ. The CDR3 contains 14 residues. Trimming stripped 4 bases from V and 9 bases from J, with 16 bases between. The CDR3 DNA reads as TGTGCCAGCAGCTCCGGACAGTCGCCGGGGCCCCAGCATTTT. Its protein is CASSSGQSPGPQHF. Using reference TRBV7-8 and TRBJ1-5 for the parts outside the CDR3, the full variable domain is GAGVSQSPRYKVAKRGQDVALRCDPISGHVSLFWYQQALGQGPEFLTYFQNEAQLDKSGLPSDRFFAERPEGSVSTLKIQRTQQEDSAVYLCASSSGQSPGPQHFGDGTRLSIL.

The chain recombines TRBV7-9 with TRBJ1-2; D not resolved. The CDR3 runs 12 residues. V lost 4 bases, J lost 3 bases, and 6 bases lay in between. The germline V gene has CDR1 SEHNR and CDR2 FQNEAQ (reference sequence). The CDR3 DNA sequence: TGTGCCAGCAGCTCCCAGGACTATGGCTACACCTTC. This encodes CASSSQDYGYTF.

The J gene is TRBJ2-3, the V gene TRBV29-1; 8 bases align to TRBD2. The CDR3 runs to 16 residues. CDR1 is SQVTM, CDR2 ANQGSEA, per germline. V was pared by 1 base and J by 1 base, with 7 bases of the junction left unmatched. The CDR3 DNA reads TGCAGCGTTGAAGCCAATGGGCGGGGGGGCACAGATACGCAGTATTTT. Amino acids: CSVEANGRGGTDTQYF.

As regards this clone: In the same sample, other DNA sequences code for this CDR3. This chain joins TRBV28 and TRBJ1-2; 11 bases fit TRBD1. The CDR3 is made up of 14 amino acids. V shed 6 bases and J 7 bases; nucleotides not matched to a gene: 7. Germline V gene lookup returns CDR1 MDHEN and CDR2 SYDVKM. In DNA form, the CDR3 reads TGTGCCAGCAGGCCGGGACAGGGGGTCGGTGGCTACACCTTC. Its protein is CASRPGQGVGGYTF.

This clone has a single count. The chain is built from TRBV5-4 and TRBJ2-3, with D possibly being TRBD2 (7 bases). Germline V gene sequence: CDR1 SGHNT, CDR2 YYREEE (reference sequence). This CDR3 has 15 residues. The ends were cut back, 3 bases at V and 3 bases at J, with 14 bases in the middle. Written as DNA, the CDR3 is TGTGCCAGCAGCTCGGGGGGCCGGGGAACAGATACGCAGTATTTT. This gives the protein CASSSGGRGTDTQYF.

CDR3 sequence (DNA): TGTGCCAGCAGTACGCGCCAGGGCCTGAACACTGAAGCTTTCTTT. Its protein product is CASSTRQGLNTEAFF. The chain couples TRBV2 to TRBJ1-1; D is possibly TRBD1 (5 bases). Trimming stripped 5 bases from V and 0 bases from J, with 13 bases between. The germline gives CDR1 SNHLY, CDR2 FYNNEI. The CDR3 consists of 15 residues.

Here the CDR3 reads CASSRSGQSGYTF. The CDR3 bases are TGTGCCAGCAGCCGCTCAGGGCAAAGTGGCTACACCTTC. The V and J genes are TRBV11-2 and TRBJ1-2; TRBD1 might be the D (5 bases). CDR1 is SGHAT and CDR2 is FQNNGV in the germline V gene. V lost 5 bases, J lost 7 bases, and 14 bases lay in between. The CDR3 runs to 13 residues. Filled out from reference TRBV11-2 and TRBJ1-2, the complete variable domain reads EAGVAQSPRYKIIEKRQSVAFWCNPISGHATLYWYQQILGQGPKLLIQFQNNGVVDDSQLPKDRFSAERLKGVDSTLKIQPAKLEDSAVYLCASSRSGQSGYTFGSGTRLTVV.

V usage is TRBV28 and J usage is TRBJ1-2; 8 positions match TRBD1. The length of the CDR3 is 14 residues. Germline loops: CDR1 MDHEN, CDR2 SYDVKM. Trimming cost V 6 bases and J 5 bases; bases outside gene matches: 8. The CDR3 region is CASRPPTGAYGYTF. CDR3 in DNA: TGTGCCAGCAGACCACCGACAGGGGCGTATGGCTACACCTTC.

The chain couples TRBV19 to TRBJ2-1; D possibly corresponds to TRBD1 (6 bases). The CDR3 totals 14 residues. The V end was cut by 8 bases, the J end by 3 bases, with 14 bases between. Germline loops: CDR1 LNHDA, CDR2 SQIVND (reference sequence). CDR3 in DNA: TGTGCCAGTTGCCCTTTACAGGGCTACAATGAGCAGTTCTTC. Its protein is CASCPLQGYNEQFF.

V usage is TRBV30 and J usage is TRBJ1-5; tentatively, D is TRBD1 (5 bases). The CDR3 sequence is 16 residues long. Germline lookup yields CDR1 GTSNPN and CDR2 SVGIG (reference sequence). V dropped 0 bases and J dropped 4 bases, with 16 bases sitting between them. The CDR3 loop is CAWSVLRGGSNQPQHF. The CDR3 DNA follows: TGTGCCTGGAGTGTATTACGGGGGGGGTCGAATCAGCCCCAGCATTTT.

This clone was counted a single time. The V and J genes are TRBV19 and TRBJ1-4; 7 nucleotides agree with TRBD1. The length of the CDR3 is 15 residues. Germline CDR1 is LNHDA and CDR2 is SQIVND (reference sequence). Trimming took 7 bases from V and 5 from J; bases not matched to a gene: 10. This CDR3 is CASNGGTAPNEKLFF. The CDR3, as DNA: TGTGCCAGTAACGGCGGGACAGCCCCAAATGAAAAACTGTTTTTT.

The table lists this clone with a count of one. V usage is TRBV28 and J usage is TRBJ1-1; D is ambiguous. The germline CDR1 and CDR2 sequences are MDHEN and SYDVKM. Trimming removed 3 bases from V and 0 bases from J, with 11 bases in between. The CDR3 loop spans 15 amino acids. CDR3 sequence (DNA): TGTGCCAGCAGTTTGATGCGGCCTCTGAACACTGAAGCTTTCTTT. Translated, it gives CASSLMRPLNTEAFF.

The J gene is TRBJ1-6, the V gene TRBV28; D might be TRBD1 (6 bases). This CDR3 comprises 12 residues. The germline CDR1 and CDR2 sequences are MDHEN and SYDVKM. The germline V and J ends were trimmed by 6 bases and 9 bases, with 9 bases remaining between them. The CDR3 bases are TGTGCCAGCAGCCAAGGGGGTTCACCCCTCCACTTT. This translates into CASSQGGSPLHF.

This chain joins TRBV4-1 and TRBJ1-1; 11 nucleotides match TRBD1. CDR1 is MGHRA, CDR2 YSYEKL, per germline. This CDR3 region has 17 residues. With V trimmed by 6 bases and J by 4 bases, 13 bases remained unmatched. In nucleotides, the CDR3 is TGCGCCAGCAGTCCAGCGGGACAGGGGGGACCCAGCACTGAAGCTTTCTTT. Translation: CASSPAGQGGPSTEAFF.

This clone was found once. The chain couples TRBV9 to TRBJ2-1, with TRBD2 matching 11 bases. J lost 9 bases, V lost 4 bases, and 12 bases had no gene match. Germline V gene data show CDR1 as SGDLS and CDR2 as YYNGEE. This CDR3 region has 16 residues. In nucleotides, the CDR3 is TGTGCCAGCAGCCCATCGATAGCGGGGGGGCTTCGTGAGCAGTTCTTC. Protein product: CASSPSIAGGLREQFF.

This clone was counted a single time. The V gene is TRBV27, the J gene TRBJ2-5, with 7 bases identical to TRBD1. The V segment lost 0 bases and the J segment 1 base; nucleotides outside the gene matches: 2. CDR3 length: 15 amino acids. Germline lookup yields CDR1 MNHEY and CDR2 SMNVEV (reference sequence). The CDR3 DNA reads TGTGCCAGCAGTTTATCTGGACAGGCCCAAGAGACCCAGTACTTC. Amino acid sequence: CASSLSGQAQETQYF.

The chain is built from TRBV5-6 and TRBJ2-7, with 12 bases that match TRBD2. In germline, CDR1 is SGHDT, CDR2 YYEEEE. CDR3 length equals 15 residues. Unmatched junction bases numbered 7, after V lost 6 bases and J lost 3 bases. The CDR3 coding sequence is TGTGCCAGCACCCTAACTAGCGGGGGGTACTACGAGCAGTACTTC. Its translation: CASTLTSGGYYEQYF.

The chain combines TRBV7-3 with TRBJ1-2; no definite D call. Germline loops: CDR1 SGHTA, CDR2 FQGTGA. The CDR3 has 14 amino acids. V lost 1 base to trimming and J lost 4 bases, with 10 bases between them. CDR3 sequence reads: CASSLSHNLYGYTF. CDR3 sequence (DNA): TGTGCCAGCAGCTTAAGTCACAACCTCTATGGCTACACCTTC.

The sample holds one count of this clone. The rearrangement uses TRBV24-1 and TRBJ1-1; 9 positions agree with TRBD1. Germline V gives CDR1 KGHDR, CDR2 SFDVKD. V gave up 7 bases and J gave up 7 bases; unmatched junction bases: 9. This CDR3 spans 14 amino acids. The CDR3 bases are TGTGCCACCAGCGAGACAGGGGGTCAAGGTGAAGCTTTCTTT. Its protein is CATSETGGQGEAFF.

The V gene is TRBV29-1, the J gene TRBJ2-2; 12 positions agree with TRBD1. The CDR3 consists of 15 residues. Germline CDR1 and CDR2: SQVTM and ANQGSEA. V lost 6 bases and J lost 7; bases outside the gene matches: 9. The CDR3 nucleotides are TGCAGCGTCGGTACGGGACAGGGGGCAGACGGGGAGCTGTTTTTT. Translating it yields CSVGTGQGADGELFF.

The V and J genes are TRBV11-2 and TRBJ2-7; 7 nucleotides match TRBD1. Germline V gives CDR1 SGHAT, CDR2 FQNNGV. V lost 5 bases to trimming and J lost 6 bases; unmatched junction nucleotides: 10. This CDR3 has 14 amino acids. As DNA, the CDR3 is TGTGCCAGCAGCGACCCCTTACAGGGGCCCGAGCAGTACTTC. This codes for CASSDPLQGPEQYF.

This chain joins TRBV5-4 and TRBJ2-3; no definite D call. V dropped 0 bases and J dropped 3 bases, with 11 bases sitting between them. The CDR3 has 15 residues. Looked up from germline, CDR1 is SGHNT and CDR2 is YYREEE (reference sequence). CDR3 in amino acids: CASSLVPSRTDTQYF. CDR3 nucleotides: TGTGCCAGCAGCTTGGTCCCTAGTAGGACAGATACGCAGTATTTT.

The V gene is TRBV6-5, the J gene TRBJ1-2, with TRBD1 matching over 7 bases. The CDR3 is 14 amino acids. V lost 5 bases and J lost 2; bases outside the gene matches: 5. The germline gives CDR1 MNHEY, CDR2 SVGAGI. The CDR3 DNA is TGTGCCAGCAGTCTCGGACAGGTGAACTATGGCTACACCTTC. This gives the protein CASSLGQVNYGYTF.

The chain combines TRBV30 with TRBJ2-4; D possibly corresponds to TRBD1 (6 bases). The V gene lost 5 bases and the J gene lost 3 bases, with 14 bases spanning the gap. Germline loops: CDR1 GTSNPN, CDR2 SVGIG (reference sequence). CDR3 length: 14 amino acids. The CDR3 protein is CAWQAGDGKNIQYF. The CDR3 DNA sequence: TGTGCCTGGCAGGCAGGGGATGGCAAAAACATTCAGTACTTC.

The chain has TRBV29-1 and TRBJ2-2; D remains unclear. In germline, CDR1 is SQVTM, CDR2 ANQGSEA. The CDR3 sequence is 11 residues long. With 4 bases removed from V and 3 bases from J, the gap between germline ends came to 3 bases. The CDR3 DNA reads TGCAGCGTTGCCGACACCGGGGAGCTGTTTTTT. It encodes CSVADTGELFF.

The J gene is TRBJ2-3, the V gene TRBV14, with TRBD1 matching over 10 bases. The CDR3 runs to 15 residues. Unmatched junction bases numbered 4, after V lost 4 bases and J lost 3 bases. In germline, CDR1 is SGHDN, CDR2 FVKESK. CDR3 sequence (DNA): TGTGCCAGCAGCCTCAGGGACAGGGGAACAGATACGCAGTATTTT. Translation gives CASSLRDRGTDTQYF.

The rearrangement uses TRBV2 and TRBJ1-2; a possible D gene is TRBD1 (5 bases). The ends were cut back, 6 bases at V and 4 bases at J, with 15 bases in the middle. Germline loops: CDR1 SNHLY, CDR2 FYNNEI. This CDR3 has 14 amino acids. The CDR3 region has the DNA TGTGCCAGCAGCGACTACCGGGACTTCTATGGCTACACCTTC. Amino acid sequence: CASSDYRDFYGYTF.